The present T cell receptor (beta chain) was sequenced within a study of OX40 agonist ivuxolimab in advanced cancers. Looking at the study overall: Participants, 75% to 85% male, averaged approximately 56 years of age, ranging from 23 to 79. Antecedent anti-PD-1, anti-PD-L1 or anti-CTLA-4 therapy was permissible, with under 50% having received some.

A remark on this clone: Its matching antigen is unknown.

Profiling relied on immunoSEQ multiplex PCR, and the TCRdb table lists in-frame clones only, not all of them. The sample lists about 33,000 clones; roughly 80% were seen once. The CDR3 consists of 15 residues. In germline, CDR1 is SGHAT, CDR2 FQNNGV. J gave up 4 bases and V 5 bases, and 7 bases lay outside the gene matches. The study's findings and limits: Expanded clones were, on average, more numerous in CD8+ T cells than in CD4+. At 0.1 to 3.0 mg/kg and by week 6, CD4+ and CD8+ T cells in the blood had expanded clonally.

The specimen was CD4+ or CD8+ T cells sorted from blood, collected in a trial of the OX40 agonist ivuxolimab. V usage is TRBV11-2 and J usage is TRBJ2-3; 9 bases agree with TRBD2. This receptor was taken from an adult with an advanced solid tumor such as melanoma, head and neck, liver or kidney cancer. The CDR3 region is CASSATSGWSDTQYF. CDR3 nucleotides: TGTGCCAGCAGCGCCACTAGCGGGTGGTCAGATACGCAGTATTTT.